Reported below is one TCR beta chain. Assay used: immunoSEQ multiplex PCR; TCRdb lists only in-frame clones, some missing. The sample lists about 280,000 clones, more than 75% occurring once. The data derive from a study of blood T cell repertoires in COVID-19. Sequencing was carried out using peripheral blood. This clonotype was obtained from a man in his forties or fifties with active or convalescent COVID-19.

The CDR3 DNA reads TGCGCCAGCAGCCAAGATCGGGTCGCGGTACAAGACACTGAAGCTTTCTTT. Encoded protein: CASSQDRVAVQDTEAFF. The genes are TRBV4-1 and TRBJ1-1; no reliable D call. V lost 0 bases and J 3 bases, leaving 17 bases between the germline ends. The germline CDR1 and CDR2 sequences are MGHRA and YSYEKL. CDR3 length: 17 amino acids.